A single sample is the source of the 5 T cell receptor beta chains below, sequenced in a study of patients and donors after allogeneic stem cell transplantation. One entry per CDR3 protein results from TCRdb running MiXCR on the RT-PCR reads. The repertoire holds 90,000 to 120,000 distinct CDR3 sequences, with approximately 40% as singletons. Sequencing was performed on blood, either unsorted or a sorted T cell fraction (not recorded which). The receptors were gathered from a human donor who was either an allogeneic HSCT recipient or a stem cell or donor lymphocyte infusion donor (not recorded which). It is not recorded whose cells these are; they may come from a transplant donor.

This clonotype was seen a handful of times. The V gene is TRBV4-2, the J gene TRBJ2-3; 7 positions agree with TRBD2. This CDR3 contains 16 residues. The ends lost 4 bases at V and 1 base at J; junction bases unmatched: 8. The germline gives CDR1 LGHNA, CDR2 YNFKEQ. The CDR3 DNA is TGTGCCAGCAGCCCAGAGGGCGGGAGAGGCACAGATACGCAGTATTTT. It translates to CASSPEGGRGTDTQYF.

This clonotype has only a few counts. This chain joins TRBV20-1 and TRBJ1-2; D is ambiguous. Trimming took 4 bases from V and 7 from J, leaving 13 bases between them. The CDR3 spans 12 residues. Germline CDR1 is DFQATT and CDR2 is SNEGSKA (reference sequence). This chain's CDR3 is CSAKLEPSGYTF. The DNA for the CDR3 is TGCAGTGCTAAACTAGAGCCCTCTGGCTACACCTTC.

A few counts support this clonotype. The V gene is TRBV6-4, the J gene TRBJ1-5; perhaps TRBD1 as D (6 bases). From germline, CDR1 is MRHNA and CDR2 SNTAGT. The V end was cut by 10 bases, the J end by 0 bases, with 25 bases between. The CDR3 totals 18 residues. In nucleotides, the CDR3 is TGTGCCATGGGGCTTCTAACAGGGAGACGGAATAGCAATCAGCCCCAGCATTTT. Its translation: CAMGLLTGRRNSNQPQHF.

The rearrangement links TRBV6-5 to TRBJ2-3; TRBD2 matches 13 bases. This CDR3 is 15 amino acids long. Germline CDR1 MNHEY, CDR2 SVGAGI. V was pared by 6 bases and J by 6 bases, with 6 bases of the junction left unmatched. The CDR3 DNA reads as TGTGCCAGCAGCCGACTAGCGGGGGGAGGGGATACGCAGTATTTT. It specifies CASSRLAGGGDTQYF.

The chain joins TRBV29-1 to TRBJ2-7; D unclear. V was clipped by 7 bases and J by 12 bases, with 22 bases between them. Germline V gives CDR1 SQVTM, CDR2 ANQGSEA. The CDR3 totals 12 residues. The CDR3 DNA is TGCAGCGGCCTCGACCCGGGCACCGGCCCGTACTTC. This encodes CSGLDPGTGPYF.